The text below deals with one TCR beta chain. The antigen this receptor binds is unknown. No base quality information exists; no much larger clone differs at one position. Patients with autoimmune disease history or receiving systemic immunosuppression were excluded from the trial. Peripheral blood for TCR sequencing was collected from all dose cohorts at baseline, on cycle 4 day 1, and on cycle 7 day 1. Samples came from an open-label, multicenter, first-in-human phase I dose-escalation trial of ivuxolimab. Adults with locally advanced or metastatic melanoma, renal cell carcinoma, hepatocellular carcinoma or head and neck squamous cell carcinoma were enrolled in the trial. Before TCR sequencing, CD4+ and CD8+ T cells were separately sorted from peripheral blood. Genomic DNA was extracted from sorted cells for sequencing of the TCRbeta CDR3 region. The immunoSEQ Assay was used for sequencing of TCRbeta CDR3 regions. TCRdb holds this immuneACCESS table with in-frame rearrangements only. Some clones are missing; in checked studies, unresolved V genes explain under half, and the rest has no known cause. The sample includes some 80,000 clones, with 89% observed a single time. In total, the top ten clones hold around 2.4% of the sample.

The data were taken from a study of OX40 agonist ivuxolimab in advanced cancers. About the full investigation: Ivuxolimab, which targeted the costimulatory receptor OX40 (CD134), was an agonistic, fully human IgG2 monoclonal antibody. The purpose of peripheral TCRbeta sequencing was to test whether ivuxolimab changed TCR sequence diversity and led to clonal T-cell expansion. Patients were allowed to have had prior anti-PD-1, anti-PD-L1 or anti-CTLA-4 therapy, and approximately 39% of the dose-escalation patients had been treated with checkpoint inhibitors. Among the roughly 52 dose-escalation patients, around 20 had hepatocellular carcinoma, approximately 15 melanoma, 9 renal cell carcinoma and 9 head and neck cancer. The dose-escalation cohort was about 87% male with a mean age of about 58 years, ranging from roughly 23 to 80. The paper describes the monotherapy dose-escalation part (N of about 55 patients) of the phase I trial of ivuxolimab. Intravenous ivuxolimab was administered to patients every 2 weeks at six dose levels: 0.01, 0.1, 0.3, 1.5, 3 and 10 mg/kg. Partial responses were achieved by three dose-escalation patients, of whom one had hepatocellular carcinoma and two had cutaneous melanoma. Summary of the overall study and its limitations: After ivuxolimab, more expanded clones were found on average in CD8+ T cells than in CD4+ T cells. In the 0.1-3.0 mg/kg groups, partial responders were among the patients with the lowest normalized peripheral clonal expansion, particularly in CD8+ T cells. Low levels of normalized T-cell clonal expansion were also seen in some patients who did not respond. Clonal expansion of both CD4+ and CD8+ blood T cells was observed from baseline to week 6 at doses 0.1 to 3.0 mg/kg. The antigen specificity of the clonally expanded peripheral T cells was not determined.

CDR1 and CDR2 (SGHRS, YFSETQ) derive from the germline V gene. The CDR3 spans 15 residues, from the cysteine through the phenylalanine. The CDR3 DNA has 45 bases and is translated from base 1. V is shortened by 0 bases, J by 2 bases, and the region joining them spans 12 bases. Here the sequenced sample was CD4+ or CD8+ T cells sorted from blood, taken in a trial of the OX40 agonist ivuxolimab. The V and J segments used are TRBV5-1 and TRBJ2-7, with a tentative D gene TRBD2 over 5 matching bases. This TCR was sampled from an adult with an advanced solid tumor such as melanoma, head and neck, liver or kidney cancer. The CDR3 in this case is CASSLGVAGTYEQYF. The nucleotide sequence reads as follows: TGCGCCAGCAGCTTGGGGGTCGCCGGGACCTACGAGCAGTACTTC.